This TCR beta chain originates from a study of T cell responses to AZD1222 COVID-19 vaccine. TCRdb's table, derived via immunoSEQ multiplex PCR, lists solely in-frame clones and lacks some. The sample records 80,000 to 85,000 clones, approximately 90% being singletons. For this clone: What it recognizes is unknown.

V lost 3 bases and J lost 6; bases outside the gene matches: 9. This CDR3 is built from 15 residues. Germline lookup yields CDR1 LNHDA and CDR2 SQIVND (reference sequence). Regarding the study as a whole: When two AZD1222 doses had been given, Spike-specific TCR breadth and depth rose. Close to half of spike-specific TCRs reportedly recognize unmutated variant regions. Donors were largely white British and mainly female; clonal diversity was possibly underestimated.

Second-dose recipients at about 4 or about 12 weeks were treated as one pooled group. The starting material was peripheral blood, obtained 28 days after the second AZD1222 dose. This sequence was found in an adult who received the AZD1222 COVID-19 vaccine. V and J are TRBV19 and TRBJ2-7; TRBD1 matches at 9 bases. The CDR3, as DNA: TGTGCCAGTAGTATCACCGGGACAGGGTCTCTCGAGCAGTACTTC. Translation gives CASSITGTGSLEQYF.